The 25 T cell receptor beta chains presented below share a single source sample, sequenced in a study of T-cell memory formation after mild COVID-19. MiXCR, applied by TCRdb to the 5' RACE reads, yields one record per CDR3 protein. In the table there are roughly 450,000 distinct CDR3 sequences, about 20% of which are singletons. Sample: PBMCs or a T cell subset sorted from them (not recorded which). Receptors originate from an adult woman who had mild COVID-19 (a few samples of this study predate the infection). Cell type and time point are not known.

This clonotype has just a few counts. V gene TRBV5-1 combines with J gene TRBJ2-5, with 9 positions matching TRBD2. Per germline, CDR1 SGHRS and CDR2 YFSETQ. V was clipped by 3 bases and J by 1 base; unmatched bases: 7. The CDR3 has 16 residues. The CDR3: CASSSVAGGPQETQYF. The CDR3 DNA sequence: TGCGCCAGCAGCTCCGTTGCGGGGGGGCCCCAAGAGACCCAGTACTTC.

The gene calls are TRBV15 and TRBJ1-6; D possibly corresponds to TRBD1 (5 bases). With 3 bases removed from V and 9 bases from J, the gap between germline ends came to 15 bases. The germline gives CDR1 LNHNV, CDR2 YYDKDF (reference sequence). The CDR3 is 15 residues long. This CDR3 reads CATSSVTGPSSPLHF. The CDR3 DNA is TGTGCCACCAGCAGTGTCACAGGCCCCAGTTCACCCCTCCACTTT.

The chain is built from TRBV7-9 and TRBJ1-2; D unclear. Trimming removed 5 bases at V and 6 bases at J, with 22 bases between. This CDR3 has 16 amino acids. CDR1 and CDR2 from the germline V gene are SEHNR and FQNEAQ (reference sequence). CDR3 protein: CASSPLTLTIVHGYTF. CDR3 in DNA: TGTGCCAGCAGCCCATTAACGCTCACCATTGTCCATGGCTACACCTTC.

This clonotype was seen a few times. The V call is TRBV6-1, the J call TRBJ2-1, with TRBD1 identical over 8 bases. J was trimmed by 12 bases and V by 4 bases; bases with no gene match: 17. This CDR3 comprises 16 residues. Germline V gene lookup returns CDR1 MNHNS and CDR2 SASEGT. CDR3 in DNA: TGTGCCAGCAGTGTCCTCCGGGACAGGAACCGACTGGGGCAGTTCTTC. It specifies CASSVLRDRNRLGQFF.

The chain couples TRBV11-2 to TRBJ2-7; D not resolved. This CDR3 region has 13 residues. V gave up 11 bases and J gave up 3 bases, with 17 bases separating them. Germline values: CDR1 SGHAT, CDR2 FQNNGV. The DNA of the CDR3 is TGTGCCGGAAGCCCGGGTTTATTCTACGAGCAGTACTTC. The encoded protein is CAGSPGLFYEQYF.

This clonotype has more than one count but fewer than ten. The CDR3 DNA reads TGTGCCAGCAGTTTAGGCGGGGGAAACACCATATATTTT. Translating it yields CASSLGGGNTIYF. This sequence joins TRBV12-3 or TRBV12-4 and TRBJ1-3; D uncertain. The CDR3 loop spans 13 amino acids. V was cut by 1 base and J by 4 bases, with 5 bases left in between.

This clonotype was counted a few times. CDR3: CASNTGDAQPQHF. The CDR3 DNA follows: TGTGCCAGCAATACAGGGGATGCTCAGCCCCAGCATTTT. The chain uses TRBV6-6 and TRBJ1-5, with 7 bases lining up with TRBD1. The CDR3 has 13 residues. The germline CDR1 and CDR2 sequences are MNHNY and SVGAGI (reference sequence). With V trimmed by 7 bases and J by 6 bases, 6 bases remained unmatched.

This clonotype came up many times. The V and J genes are TRBV9 and TRBJ2-5, with TRBD2 identical over 7 bases. Germline CDR1 SGDLS, CDR2 YYNGEE. V lost 0 bases to trimming and J lost 0 bases; unmatched junction nucleotides: 5. This CDR3 region has 16 residues. The DNA for the CDR3 is TGTGCCAGCAGCGTAGTTGTTAGCGGGTACCAAGAGACCCAGTACTTC. It is translated as CASSVVVSGYQETQYF.

This chain links TRBV12-3 or TRBV12-4 with TRBJ2-5, with D unclear. The germline V and J ends were trimmed by 3 bases and 2 bases, with 10 bases remaining between them. The CDR3 runs to 14 residues. CDR3: CASSFKRLQETQYF. For the CDR3, the DNA is TGTGCCAGCAGTTTTAAGCGCCTTCAAGAGACCCAGTACTTC.

This clonotype was seen a handful of times. The chain combines TRBV20-1 with TRBJ2-7, with 8 bases that match TRBD1. CDR3 size: 14 residues. V trimming: 6 bases; J trimming: 3 bases; junction bases outside the gene matches: 10. CDR1 and CDR2 from the germline V gene are DFQATT and SNEGSKA (reference sequence). The CDR3 sequence: CSAIGQGNYYEQYF. CDR3 nucleotide sequence: TGCAGTGCAATTGGACAGGGTAACTACTACGAGCAGTACTTC.

There are many counts of this clonotype. The rearrangement uses TRBV2 and TRBJ2-7; no clear D gene. Trimming removed 3 bases at V and 2 bases at J, with 8 bases between. From germline, CDR1 is SNHLY and CDR2 FYNNEI. This CDR3 comprises 13 residues. The CDR3 coding sequence is TGTGCCAGCAGTGACGATAGGGCCTACGAGCAGTACTTC. This codes for CASSDDRAYEQYF.

In this sample, this clonotype turned up a few times. The J gene is TRBJ2-7, the V gene TRBV9, with D perhaps matching TRBD2 (6 bases). This CDR3 comprises 15 residues. Germline CDR1 is SGDLS and CDR2 is YYNGEE. Trimming removed 2 bases at V and 2 bases at J, with 14 bases between. The CDR3 here is CASSVEYLATYEQYF. The CDR3 coding sequence is TGTGCCAGCAGCGTGGAGTATCTAGCGACCTACGAGCAGTACTTC.

The chain uses TRBV5-5 and TRBJ2-3; D is possibly TRBD2 (5 bases). Trimming removed 1 base from V and 0 bases from J, with 12 bases in between. The germline CDR1 and CDR2 sequences are SGHKS and YYEKEE (reference sequence). The length of the CDR3 is 16 residues. CDR3 sequence reads: CASSLIYGISTDTQYF. The CDR3 nucleotides read TGTGCCAGCAGCTTGATATACGGGATTAGCACAGATACGCAGTATTTT. Full variable domain (missing parts from reference TRBV5-5 and TRBJ2-3): DAGVTQSPTHLIKTRGQQVTLRCSPISGHKSVSWYQQVLGQGPQFIFQYYEKEERGRGNFPDRFSARQFPNYSSELNVNALLLGDSALYLCASSLIYGISTDTQYFGPGTRLTVL.

The chain uses TRBV6-1 and TRBJ2-4, with no clear D. This CDR3 region has 16 residues. Trimming cost V 3 bases and J 10 bases, with 22 bases left between them. CDR1 MNHNS and CDR2 SASEGT come from the germline V gene. In nucleotides, the CDR3 is TGTGCCAGCAGTGACCTACGAAATTCGGGTTCGAATATTCAGTACTTC. Its translation: CASSDLRNSGSNIQYF.

J is TRBJ2-3 and V is TRBV20-1; 9 nucleotides match TRBD2. CDR3 length equals 15 residues. The ends lost 1 base at V and 4 bases at J; junction bases unmatched: 6. Germline lookup yields CDR1 DFQATT and CDR2 SNEGSKA (reference sequence). CDR3: CSARALAGVPDTQYF. The CDR3 DNA reads TGCAGTGCTAGAGCCTTAGCGGGAGTCCCAGATACGCAGTATTTT.

The sample holds a few counts of this clonotype. This chain links TRBV28 with TRBJ2-7, with D uncertain. The length of the CDR3 is 14 residues. Trimming shortened V by 6 bases and J by 0 bases, and 12 bases separated the two germline ends. Germline V lookup: CDR1 MDHEN, CDR2 SYDVKM. The CDR3 DNA reads as TGTGCCAGCAGGCCCGCTGGCAGCTCCTACGAGCAGTACTTC. It codes for CASRPAGSSYEQYF.

The rearrangement uses TRBV5-1 and TRBJ1-2; no definite D call. CDR3 size: 15 residues. Germline V CDR1 and CDR2: SGHRS, YFSETQ. V was trimmed by 0 bases and J by 3 bases, leaving 12 bases between them. CDR3 bases: TGCGCCAGCAGCTTGGAACGGTCCTCCGACTATGGCTACACCTTC. This codes for CASSLERSSDYGYTF.

The table lists this clonotype with many counts. The chain couples TRBV5-1 to TRBJ2-7, with 10 bases lining up with TRBD1. The CDR3 covers 14 residues. With V trimmed by 3 bases and J by 2 bases, 2 bases remained unmatched. In germline, CDR1 is SGHRS, CDR2 YFSETQ. The chain's CDR3 is CASSWDRGPYEQYF. Written as DNA, the CDR3 is TGCGCCAGCAGCTGGGACAGGGGACCCTACGAGCAGTACTTC.

This clonotype occurred many times. The rearrangement joins TRBV12-3 or TRBV12-4 to TRBJ2-3; 12 bases map to TRBD2. The trim removed 4 bases at V and 1 base at J, leaving 12 bases unmatched. This CDR3 is 19 amino acids long. The CDR3 bases are TGTGCCAGCAGTTCACCGACTAGCGGGAGTTGGAGACGCACAGATACGCAGTATTTT. This codes for CASSSPTSGSWRRTDTQYF.

This chain links TRBV7-6 with TRBJ2-7; TRBD1 is a possible D gene (6 bases). Germline lookup yields CDR1 SGHVS and CDR2 FNYEAQ. With 1 base removed from V and 0 bases from J, the gap between germline ends came to 13 bases. The CDR3 contains 16 residues. CDR3 sequence reads: CASSLEARGGSYEQYF. The DNA for the CDR3 is TGTGCCAGCAGCTTAGAGGCCAGGGGCGGCTCCTACGAGCAGTACTTC.

The table lists this clonotype with a few counts. This chain joins TRBV12-3 or TRBV12-4 and TRBJ2-1, with D tentatively TRBD2 (5 bases). The V end was cut by 6 bases, the J end by 8 bases, with 23 bases between. The CDR3 has 16 amino acids. CDR3 loop: CASSPGSPITFDEQFF. The CDR3, as DNA: TGTGCCAGCAGCCCTGGGAGCCCAATAACGTTTGATGAGCAGTTCTTC.

This clonotype was picked up a small number of times. This chain links TRBV5-5 with TRBJ2-5; TRBD2 agrees at 10 bases. The CDR3 loop spans 18 amino acids. The ends lost 1 base at V and 2 bases at J; junction bases unmatched: 11. CDR1 SGHKS and CDR2 YYEKEE come from the germline V gene (reference sequence). The CDR3 here is CASSLWASGSGVQETQYF. CDR3 DNA: TGTGCCAGCAGCTTGTGGGCTAGCGGGAGTGGCGTACAAGAGACCCAGTACTTC.

In this sample, this clonotype turned up a few times. The chain is built from TRBV4-1 and TRBJ2-3; D is perhaps TRBD1 (5 bases). V lost 8 bases and J 6 bases, leaving 18 bases between the germline ends. Germline V gives CDR1 MGHRA, CDR2 YSYEKL. The CDR3 is 14 amino acids. The CDR3 DNA sequence: TGCGCCAGCGGGGCGGTTGTCCCATCGGATACGCAGTATTTT. Its protein is CASGAVVPSDTQYF.

This chain uses TRBV7-9 with TRBJ1-2, with D tentatively TRBD1 (6 bases). There are 14 residues in the CDR3. Germline CDR1 and CDR2: SEHNR and FQNEAQ (reference sequence). Trimming removed 5 bases from V and 0 bases from J, with 10 bases in between. CDR3 region: CASSHGTTNYGYTF. The CDR3 coding sequence is TGTGCCAGCAGCCACGGGACAACTAACTATGGCTACACCTTC.

The chain recombines TRBV5-1 with TRBJ2-5, with 7 bases that match TRBD2. Germline values: CDR1 SGHRS, CDR2 YFSETQ. Trimming cost V 0 bases and J 0 bases; bases outside gene matches: 5. The CDR3 length is 16 residues. This chain's CDR3 is CASSLVGGLYQETQYF. The CDR3 region has the DNA TGCGCCAGCAGCTTGGTTGGGGGACTATACCAAGAGACCCAGTACTTC.